Shown below are 25 T cell receptor beta chains from a single sample sequenced in a study of vaccination effects on CD4 cells after COVID-19. Their antigens remain unidentified. Measured with immunoSEQ multiplex PCR; TCRdb has only the in-frame clones, and not every one. The sample holds nearly 50,000 clones, over 60% seen once. It was after roughly 11 days of culture that CD4+ T cells were isolated. Between March and December 2020, the person had a SARS-CoV-2 infection that PCR confirmed. Either the mRNA-1273 or the BNT162b2 vaccine was given to participants as two doses. The source was CD4+ T cells from PBMCs cultured without peptide, collected after COVID-19 vaccination. The receptors stem from a human donor who had a prior SARS-CoV-2 infection.

V gene TRBV25-1 combines with J gene TRBJ2-3; tentatively, D is TRBD1 (6 bases). Germline CDR1 and CDR2: MGHDK and SYGVNS. With 3 bases removed from V and 2 bases from J, the gap between germline ends came to 15 bases. The CDR3 extends over 16 amino acids. In DNA form, the CDR3 reads TGTGCCAGCAGTGATCATCTTAGGACAGCCACAGATACGCAGTATTTT. This sequence encodes CASSDHLRTATDTQYF.

This clone was recorded a few times. V usage is TRBV5-1 and J usage is TRBJ2-7; 8 bases are shared with TRBD2. V trimming: 1 base; J trimming: 6 bases; junction bases outside the gene matches: 3. CDR3 length equals 13 residues. Germline-derived CDR1 and CDR2 are SGHRS and YFSETQ. The CDR3 loop is CASSLREGLEQYF. CDR3 DNA sequence: TGCGCCAGCAGCTTGCGGGAGGGCCTCGAGCAGTACTTC.

This sequence joins TRBV24-1 and TRBJ2-2, with a possible D match to TRBD2 (5 bases). Trimming shortened V by 1 base and J by 3 bases, and 14 bases separated the two germline ends. The CDR3 loop spans 17 amino acids. CDR1 and CDR2 from the germline V gene are KGHDR and SFDVKD. The CDR3 protein is CATSDFRTGTHTGELFF. The CDR3 DNA follows: TGTGCCACCAGTGATTTCAGGACTGGTACTCACACCGGGGAGCTGTTTTTT.

This chain connects TRBV18 to TRBJ1-1; D ambiguous. The V and J ends lost 2 bases and 3 bases respectively, with 13 bases between them. Germline CDR1 KGHSH, CDR2 LQKENI. The CDR3 is made up of 15 amino acids. As DNA, the CDR3 is TGTGCCAGCTCACCAATATCCAGCTGGGACACTGAAGCTTTCTTT. Amino acids: CASSPISSWDTEAFF.

The V call is TRBV9, the J call TRBJ2-5; 8 positions agree with TRBD2. Germline trimming cut 1 base from V and 5 bases from J; bases unmatched to any gene: 4. This CDR3 has 14 residues. Germline assignment: CDR1 SGDLS and CDR2 YYNGEE. CDR3 loop: CASSVFTSGETQYF. In DNA, the CDR3 is TGTGCCAGCAGCGTATTTACTAGCGGCGAGACCCAGTACTTC.

This clone appeared once. The chain joins TRBV2 to TRBJ1-2; D is undetermined. Per the germline V gene, CDR1 is SNHLY and CDR2 is FYNNEI. Trimming removed 4 bases from V and 2 bases from J, with 17 bases in between. The CDR3 spans 16 residues. CDR3 nucleotide sequence: TGTGCCAGCAGTGGACCCCCGGGCAGGTTCAACTATGGCTACACCTTC. This translates into CASSGPPGRFNYGYTF.

This clone was seen a few times. The chain couples TRBV11-2 to TRBJ1-2; 10 nucleotides align to TRBD1. The CDR3 contains 15 residues. V lost 5 bases, J lost 8 bases, and 11 bases stayed unmatched. Germline CDR1 reads SGHAT; CDR2 reads FQNNGV. The CDR3 here is CASSPVRRDRGGYTF. The CDR3 coding sequence is TGTGCCAGCAGCCCGGTCCGCCGGGACAGGGGCGGCTACACCTTC.

This clone appeared a single time. Additional DNA sequences in this sample encode the identical CDR3. The gene calls are TRBV2 and TRBJ2-7; perhaps TRBD1 as D (5 bases). V shed 3 bases and J shed 4 bases, with 7 bases lying between them. This CDR3 comprises 12 residues. CDR1 SNHLY and CDR2 FYNNEI come from the germline V gene. CDR3 coding DNA: TGTGCCAGCAGTGAGCAGGGATACGAGCAGTACTTC. Translated: CASSEQGYEQYF.

This chain uses TRBV27 with TRBJ1-1; tentative D call: TRBD1 (5 bases). Germline-derived CDR1 and CDR2 are MNHEY and SMNVEV (reference sequence). The CDR3 extends over 18 amino acids. The V gene lost 1 base and the J gene lost 4 bases, with 22 bases spanning the gap. This CDR3 reads CASSLWRRRGDRGTEAFF. The CDR3 DNA reads TGTGCCAGCAGTTTATGGCGGAGGCGGGGGGATCGGGGCACTGAAGCTTTCTTT.

This clone came up a few times. The chain has TRBV7-2 and TRBJ2-2; the match to TRBD2 covers 15 bases. The length of the CDR3 is 17 residues. Germline V lookup: CDR1 SGHTA, CDR2 FQGNSA. J lost 6 bases, V lost 7 bases, and 9 bases had no gene match. The CDR3 region is CASTQWTSGRVSGELFF. The CDR3 DNA follows: TGTGCCAGCACCCAATGGACTAGCGGGAGGGTGTCCGGGGAGCTGTTTTTT.

The chain is built from TRBV21-1 and TRBJ2-6. TRBV21-1 is an annotated pseudogene. This CDR3 contains 14 residues. The CDR3 DNA sequence: TGTGCCAGCAGCTCGAAGTCTGGGGCCAACGTCCTGACTTTC. Amino acid sequence: CASSSKSGANVLTF.

This clone was recorded only once. The genes are TRBV7-3 and TRBJ2-2; D call uncertain. Trimming removed 5 bases at V and 6 bases at J, with 22 bases between. The CDR3 length is 17 residues. Germline values: CDR1 SGHTA, CDR2 FQGTGA. In DNA, the CDR3 is TGTGCCAGCAGCCCCCTGGGTGGGCTCCCCAATCCCGGGGAGCTGTTTTTT. Translated: CASSPLGGLPNPGELFF.

The rearrangement uses TRBV14 and TRBJ1-1; D remains ambiguous. From germline, CDR1 is SGHDN and CDR2 FVKESK. CDR3 size: 14 residues. The V end lost 3 bases, the J end lost 1 base, and 9 bases lay between the germline ends. The CDR3 DNA reads as TGTGCCAGCAGCCATCAGAGAAGGAACACTGAAGCTTTCTTT. Its translation is CASSHQRRNTEAFF.

The J gene is TRBJ1-6, the V gene TRBV19, with a tentative D call TRBD1 (5 bases). CDR3 length: 14 amino acids. V lost 5 bases, J lost 0 bases, and 5 bases lay in between. From germline, CDR1 is LNHDA and CDR2 SQIVND (reference sequence). CDR3 residues: CASSDSSYNSPLHF. The CDR3, as DNA: TGTGCCAGTAGTGACAGCTCCTATAATTCACCCCTCCACTTT.

This chain links TRBV5-5 with TRBJ1-2; TRBD1 agrees at 8 bases. This CDR3 is 15 amino acids long. The V and J ends lost 0 bases and 2 bases, in that order; junction bases with no gene match: 3. Germline CDR1 SGHKS, CDR2 YYEKEE (reference sequence). The CDR3: CASSLGRTGNYGYTF. The CDR3 DNA follows: TGTGCCAGCAGCTTGGGGCGGACAGGGAACTATGGCTACACCTTC.

In DNA form, the CDR3 reads TGTGCCAGCAGTTTATTTCGCCGGGGGGACGTCACAGATACGCAGTATTTT. Translating gives CASSLFRRGDVTDTQYF. The chain carries TRBV27 and TRBJ2-3, with 7 bases identical to TRBD2. The CDR3 totals 17 residues. The germline gives CDR1 MNHEY, CDR2 SMNVEV (reference sequence). V was pared by 1 base and J by 2 bases, with 9 bases of the junction left unmatched.

This clone has just a few counts. The chain carries TRBV7-8 and TRBJ1-5; possibly TRBD1 for D (5 bases). CDR1 SGHVS and CDR2 FQNEAQ come from the germline V gene. Trimming removed 8 bases from V and 5 bases from J, with 16 bases in between. The CDR3 runs to 14 residues. CDR3 DNA sequence: TGTGCCAGCTCCTTCAGGGATGTCTATCAGCCCCAGCATTTT. Amino acids: CASSFRDVYQPQHF.

The sample holds a few counts of this clone. V usage is TRBV5-4 and J usage is TRBJ1-5; 9 bases match TRBD1. Trimming took 5 bases from V and 6 from J; bases not matched to a gene: 12. The CDR3 runs to 16 residues. Germline V lookup: CDR1 SGHNT, CDR2 YYREEE (reference sequence). The CDR3 DNA is TGTGCCAGCAGTGGGACAGGGAGGTATATATTTCAGCCCCAGCATTTT. It yields the protein CASSGTGRYIFQPQHF.

This chain uses TRBV18 with TRBJ2-2; no definite D call. Germline CDR1 is KGHSH and CDR2 is LQKENI. V dropped 3 bases and J dropped 5 bases, with 10 bases sitting between them. The CDR3 has 14 residues. In DNA, the CDR3 is TGTGCCAGCTCACCGCCCTCAAGGACCGGGGAGCTGTTTTTT. It specifies CASSPPSRTGELFF.

V usage is TRBV14 and J usage is TRBJ1-3, with 8 bases fitting TRBD1. Germline CDR1 reads SGHDN; CDR2 reads FVKESK. J gave up 2 bases and V 2 bases, and 2 bases lay outside the gene matches. This CDR3 contains 15 residues. In DNA form, the CDR3 reads TGTGCCAGCAGCCAACAACAGGGGGCTGGAAACACCATATATTTT. Encoded protein: CASSQQQGAGNTIYF.

The rearrangement links TRBV6-6 to TRBJ2-7; 9 bases are shared with TRBD1. V shed 4 bases, J shed 7 bases, and the junction held 8 bases outside the gene matches. The CDR3 sequence is 14 residues long. The germline gives CDR1 MNHNY, CDR2 SVGAGI (reference sequence). The CDR3: CASSSSGQGAEQYF. The CDR3 bases are TGTGCCAGCAGTTCCTCGGGACAGGGTGCAGAGCAGTACTTC.

The chain employs TRBV2 and TRBJ2-1; 8 positions match TRBD2. CDR1 is SNHLY, CDR2 FYNNEI, per germline. This CDR3 region has 14 residues. J lost 3 bases, V lost 7 bases, and 5 bases had no gene match. The CDR3 DNA sequence: TGTGCCAGCAAACGGCGGGGGGACTACAATGAGCAGTTCTTC. Translation: CASKRRGDYNEQFF.

CDR3 protein: CASSRGGSGANVLTF. The CDR3, as DNA: TGTGCCAGCAGCCGGGGGGGTTCTGGGGCCAACGTCCTGACTTTC. J is TRBJ2-6 and V is TRBV13; 8 nucleotides align to TRBD2. Germline V gene sequence: CDR1 PRHDT, CDR2 FYEKMQ (reference sequence). With V trimmed by 5 bases and J by 1 base, 1 base remained unmatched. The CDR3 is 15 residues long.

The count of this clone is one. V and J are TRBV2 and TRBJ2-7; 7 nucleotides agree with TRBD2. CDR3 length equals 13 residues. CDR1 and CDR2 from the germline V gene are SNHLY and FYNNEI. Losses at the gene ends were 8 bases for V and 1 base for J; bases not matched to a gene: 5. Here the CDR3 reads CASWWRGSYEQYF. The DNA of the CDR3 is TGTGCCAGCTGGTGGCGGGGGTCCTACGAGCAGTACTTC.

This rearrangement joins TRBV30 to TRBJ1-1; 7 nucleotides align to TRBD1. Losses at the gene ends were 8 bases for V and 5 bases for J; bases not matched to a gene: 14. Germline V gene data show CDR1 as GTSNPN and CDR2 as SVGIG (reference sequence). CDR3 size: 14 residues. The CDR3 loop is CAGMGNRGRTEAFF. The CDR3 nucleotides read TGTGCCGGGATGGGGAACAGGGGACGGACTGAAGCTTTCTTT.